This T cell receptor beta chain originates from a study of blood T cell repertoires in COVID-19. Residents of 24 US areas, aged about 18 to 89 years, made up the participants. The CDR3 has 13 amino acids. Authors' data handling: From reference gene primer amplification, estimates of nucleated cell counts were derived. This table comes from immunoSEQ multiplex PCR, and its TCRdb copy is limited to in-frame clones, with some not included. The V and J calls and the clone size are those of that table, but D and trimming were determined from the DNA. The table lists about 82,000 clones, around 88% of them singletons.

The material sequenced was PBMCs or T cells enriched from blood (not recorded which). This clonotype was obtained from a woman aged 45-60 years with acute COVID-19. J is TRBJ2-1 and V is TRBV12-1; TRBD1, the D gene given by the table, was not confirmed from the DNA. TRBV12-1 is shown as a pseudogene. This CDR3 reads CASSPGTQNEQFF. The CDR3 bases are TGTGCCAGCAGCCCCGGGACACAAAATGAGCAGTTCTTC.